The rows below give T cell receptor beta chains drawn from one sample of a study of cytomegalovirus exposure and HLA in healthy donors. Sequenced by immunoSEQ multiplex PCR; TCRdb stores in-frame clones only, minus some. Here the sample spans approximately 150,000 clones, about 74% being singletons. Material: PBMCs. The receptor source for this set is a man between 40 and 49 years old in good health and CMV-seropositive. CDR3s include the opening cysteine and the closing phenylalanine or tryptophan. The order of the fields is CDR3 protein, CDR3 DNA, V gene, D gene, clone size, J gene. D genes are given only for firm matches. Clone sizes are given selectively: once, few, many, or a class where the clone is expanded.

CDR3aa: CASSPSSGYRGNEQFF
CDR3nt: TGTGCCAGCAGCCCGTCCAGCGGATATCGGGGCAATGAGCAGTTCTTC
v_gene: TRBV27
d_gene: -
abundance: -
j_gene: TRBJ2-1

CDR3aa: CSARIQPQHF
CDR3nt: TGCAGTGCCAGGATCCAGCCCCAGCATTTT
v_gene: TRBV20-1
d_gene: -
abundance: -
j_gene: TRBJ1-5

CDR3aa: CASSLDTAGEGEQFF
CDR3nt: TGCGCCAGCAGCTTGGATACAGCGGGAGAGGGTGAGCAGTTCTTC
v_gene: TRBV5-1
d_gene: TRBD2
abundance: -
j_gene: TRBJ2-1

CDR3aa: CASSGQVRNTIYF
CDR3nt: TGTGCCAGCAGTGGACAGGTTAGAAACACCATATATTTT
v_gene: TRBV2
d_gene: -
abundance: once
j_gene: TRBJ1-3

CDR3aa: CASSSMPQNTNEQFF
CDR3nt: TGTGCCAGCAGCTCCATGCCGCAAAATACAAATGAGCAGTTCTTC
v_gene: TRBV14
d_gene: -
abundance: -
j_gene: TRBJ2-1

CDR3aa: CASREASLAEAFF
CDR3nt: TGTGCCAGTAGGGAGGCTTCCTTGGCTGAAGCTTTCTTT
v_gene: TRBV19
d_gene: -
abundance: few
j_gene: TRBJ1-1

CDR3aa: CASSSGTTEQYF
CDR3nt: TGTGCCAGTTCATCCGGGACAACCGAGCAGTACTTC
v_gene: TRBV19
d_gene: -
abundance: -
j_gene: TRBJ2-7

CDR3aa: CASSRTVLEQYF
CDR3nt: TGTGCCAGCAGCCGCACAGTTCTCGAGCAGTACTTC
v_gene: TRBV6-1
d_gene: -
abundance: -
j_gene: TRBJ2-7

CDR3aa: CASSSTGGGELFF
CDR3nt: TGTGCCAGCAGCTCGACAGGGGGCGGGGAGCTGTTTTTT
v_gene: TRBV7-3
d_gene: TRBD1
abundance: -
j_gene: TRBJ2-2

CDR3aa: CASRTNPGQGAGEAFF
CDR3nt: TGTGCCAGCAGGACTAACCCGGGACAGGGGGCGGGTGAAGCTTTCTTT
v_gene: TRBV6-6
d_gene: TRBD1
abundance: once
j_gene: TRBJ1-1

CDR3aa: CASSQESAEAYNEQFF
CDR3nt: TGTGCCAGCAGCCAAGAGAGTGCGGAAGCGTACAATGAGCAGTTCTTC
v_gene: TRBV4-2
d_gene: -
abundance: few
j_gene: TRBJ2-1

CDR3aa: CASSQDRGISSGNTIYF
CDR3nt: TGCGCCAGCAGCCAAGATCGAGGCATTTCCTCTGGAAACACCATATATTTT
v_gene: TRBV4-3
d_gene: -
abundance: -
j_gene: TRBJ1-3

CDR3aa: CASGTGEAFF
CDR3nt: TGTGCCAGCGGCACAGGCGAAGCTTTCTTT
v_gene: TRBV27
d_gene: -
abundance: -
j_gene: TRBJ1-1

CDR3aa: CASSEAAGQGVYEQYF
CDR3nt: TGTGCCAGCAGTGAGGCTGCTGGACAGGGAGTCTACGAGCAGTACTTC
v_gene: TRBV6-4
d_gene: TRBD1
abundance: -
j_gene: TRBJ2-7

CDR3aa: CASSLAPGTDYDTGELFF
CDR3nt: TGTGCCAGCAGCTTGGCCCCCGGGACAGACTATGACACCGGGGAGCTGTTTTTT
v_gene: TRBV5-5
d_gene: TRBD1
abundance: -
j_gene: TRBJ2-2

CDR3aa: CASSQGLVSEQYF
CDR3nt: TGTGCCAGCAGCCAAGGGCTGGTCTCCGAGCAGTACTTC
v_gene: TRBV14
d_gene: -
abundance: once
j_gene: TRBJ2-7

CDR3aa: CASSPLAGVRETQYF
CDR3nt: TGTGCCAGCAGTCCACTAGCGGGAGTTAGAGAGACCCAGTACTTC
v_gene: TRBV25-1
d_gene: TRBD2
abundance: -
j_gene: TRBJ2-5

CDR3aa: CASSGSGSRAETQYF
CDR3nt: TGTGCCAGCAGTGGAAGCGGGTCCCGGGCGGAGACCCAGTACTTC
v_gene: TRBV6-1
d_gene: -
abundance: few
j_gene: TRBJ2-5

CDR3aa: CASSSGTRNEKLFF
CDR3nt: TGTGCCAGCAGCTCCGGGACTCGCAATGAAAAACTGTTTTTT
v_gene: TRBV6-6
d_gene: -
abundance: -
j_gene: TRBJ1-4

CDR3aa: CASSPLGGADEQFF
CDR3nt: TGTGCCAGCAGCCCACTAGGCGGAGCAGATGAGCAGTTCTTC
v_gene: TRBV6-4
d_gene: -
abundance: -
j_gene: TRBJ2-1

CDR3aa: CASSFGVPDSSYEQYF
CDR3nt: TGTGCCAGCAGCTTTGGAGTACCGGACAGCTCCTACGAGCAGTACTTC
v_gene: TRBV5-4
d_gene: -
abundance: -
j_gene: TRBJ2-7

CDR3aa: CASSLGQALSGAFF
CDR3nt: TGTGCCAGCTCACTCGGACAGGCCCTCAGCGGGGCTTTCTTT
v_gene: TRBV18
d_gene: TRBD1
abundance: -
j_gene: TRBJ1-1

CDR3aa: CASSPSGDSGNTIYF
CDR3nt: TGTGCCAGCAGCCCCAGCGGGGACTCTGGAAACACCATATATTTT
v_gene: TRBV7-6
d_gene: -
abundance: -
j_gene: TRBJ1-3